The next 27 T cell receptor beta chains were all read from a single sample in a study of T-cell reconstitution after alpha-beta-depleted transplantation in children. Unique molecular identifiers were incorporated during preparation of the TCRbeta library. TCRdb redid the calling of the PCR reads with MiXCR, one entry per CDR3 protein. The table shows about 340,000 distinct CDR3 sequences, with under 20% occurring only once. The specimen comprised PBMCs, mostly from graft donor cells, sampled 360 days after TCRalphabeta/CD19-depleted stem cell transplant. The origin of the receptors is a male patient aged 2-9 years who had a stem cell transplant for acute lymphoblastic leukemia, so the T cells may come from the graft donor.

The chain links TRBV30 to TRBJ2-1; no reliable D call. Germline V gene lookup returns CDR1 GTSNPN and CDR2 SVGIG (reference sequence). The V end lost 7 bases, the J end lost 2 bases, and 6 bases lay between the germline ends. The length of the CDR3 is 11 residues. CDR3 sequence: CAFETYNEQFF. The CDR3 nucleotides are TGTGCCTTCGAGACCTACAATGAGCAGTTCTTC.

This clonotype has at least ten counts. The gene calls are TRBV6-2 or TRBV6-3 and TRBJ2-3, with TRBD1 as a possible D gene (6 bases). Germline assignment: CDR1 MNHEY and CDR2 SVGEGT. The CDR3 extends over 12 amino acids. The V and J ends lost 7 bases and 7 bases respectively, with 12 bases between them. Here the CDR3 reads CASTLRGNTQYF. The CDR3 region has the DNA TGTGCCAGCACCCTCAGGGGAAATACGCAGTATTTT.

The gene calls are TRBV20-1 and TRBJ2-5, with D perhaps TRBD2 (5 bases). The CDR3 extends over 14 amino acids. Germline assignment: CDR1 DFQATT and CDR2 SNEGSKA (reference sequence). Trimming pared 6 bases from V and 3 bases from J, leaving 17 bases between. CDR3 protein: CSADLFGGKETQYF. In nucleotides, the CDR3 is TGCAGTGCCGATCTCTTTGGAGGCAAAGAGACCCAGTACTTC.

The chain uses TRBV7-3 and TRBJ2-2; 8 bases are a match to TRBD2. Trimming took 4 bases from V and 0 from J; bases not matched to a gene: 13. The CDR3 extends over 19 amino acids. The germline gives CDR1 SGHTA, CDR2 FQGTGA. The CDR3 loop is CASSSGLVSTTPNTGELFF. CDR3 bases: TGTGCCAGCAGCTCGGGACTAGTATCGACTACGCCGAACACCGGGGAGCTGTTTTTT.

In its sample, this clonotype was seen many times. The CDR3 sequence: CASSLERLANIPHTQYF. The CDR3, as DNA: TGCGCCAGCAGCCTCGAGCGTCTAGCGAATATCCCTCATACGCAGTATTTT. The chain is built from TRBV5-1 and TRBJ2-3; a weak D match, TRBD2 (6 bases). Germline assignment: CDR1 SGHRS and CDR2 YFSETQ. The CDR3 loop spans 17 amino acids. Trimming stripped 4 bases from V and 7 bases from J, with 25 bases between.

The chain uses TRBV5-1 and TRBJ2-1; 11 bases align to TRBD2. CDR1 is SGHRS, CDR2 YFSETQ, per germline. This CDR3 contains 14 residues. Trimming removed 3 bases from V and 6 bases from J; junction bases left unmatched: 2. This CDR3 reads CASSWGTSGNEQFF. The CDR3 nucleotides are TGCGCCAGCAGCTGGGGGACTAGCGGCAATGAGCAGTTCTTC.

This clonotype was counted at least ten times. V is TRBV7-2 and J is TRBJ1-5, with 7 bases that match TRBD1. CDR3 length equals 16 residues. Germline assignment: CDR1 SGHTA and CDR2 FQGNSA. The ends lost 3 bases at V and 2 bases at J; junction bases unmatched: 7. CDR3: CASSLPGGQGNQPQHF. The CDR3, as DNA: TGTGCCAGCAGCTTGCCAGGAGGACAGGGCAATCAGCCCCAGCATTTT.

This clonotype was counted between two and nine times. This chain uses TRBV20-1 with TRBJ2-7; 8 bases align to TRBD1. With V trimmed by 5 bases and J by 8 bases, 20 bases remained unmatched. This CDR3 comprises 16 residues. The germline gives CDR1 DFQATT, CDR2 SNEGSKA (reference sequence). The CDR3 loop reads CSAGSQFFGTGPQQYF. DNA for the CDR3: TGCAGTGCTGGATCCCAGTTTTTCGGGACAGGACCTCAGCAGTACTTC.

This clonotype appeared many times. The V and J genes are TRBV29-1 and TRBJ1-4; 8 positions agree with TRBD1. Germline V lookup: CDR1 SQVTM, CDR2 ANQGSEA. V lost 4 bases, J lost 7 bases, and 5 bases stayed unmatched. There are 13 residues in the CDR3. DNA of the CDR3: TGCAGCGTTGGAAACAGGGGGTTTGAAAAACTGTTTTTT. Its translation: CSVGNRGFEKLFF. Full variable domain (outside the CDR3, taken from reference TRBV29-1 and TRBJ1-4): SAVISQKPSRDICQRGTSLTIQCQVDSQVTMMFWYRQQPGQSLTLIATANQGSEATYESGFVIDKFPISRPNLTFSTLTVSNMSPEDSSIYLCSVGNRGFEKLFFGSGTQLSVL.

This clonotype was detected only a few times. The CDR3, as DNA: TGTGCCAGCAGCCAACTCAATGAAAAACTGTTTTTT. Protein: CASSQLNEKLFF. The chain links TRBV7-2 to TRBJ1-4; D is unresolved. The CDR3 is made up of 12 amino acids. Between the trimmed V and J ends, which lost 5 bases and 5 bases, there was a span of 6 bases. The germline V gene has CDR1 SGHTA and CDR2 FQGNSA. The full variable domain, completed using reference TRBV7-2 and TRBJ1-4, is GAGVSQSPSNKVTEKGKDVELRCDPISGHTALYWYRQSLGQGLEFLIYFQGNSAPDKSGLPSDRFSAERTGGSVSTLTIQRTQQEDSAVYLCASSQLNEKLFFGSGTQLSVL.

The V gene is TRBV12-3 or TRBV12-4, the J gene TRBJ2-3; TRBD2 aligns across 9 bases. This CDR3 comprises 17 residues. V shed 2 bases and J 1 base; nucleotides not matched to a gene: 7. The CDR3 DNA follows: TGTGCCAGCAGTTTACTAGCGGGGCCTGAACGCACAGATACGCAGTATTTT. This gives the protein CASSLLAGPERTDTQYF.

This clonotype was counted only a few times. The rearrangement links TRBV12-3 or TRBV12-4 to TRBJ2-7; the D gene is possibly TRBD2 (5 bases). CDR3 length: 14 residues. The V and J ends lost 5 bases and 2 bases respectively, with 13 bases between them. CDR3 sequence: CASSPSERPYEQYF. The CDR3 coding sequence is TGTGCCAGCAGTCCCAGTGAGCGGCCCTACGAGCAGTACTTC.

This clonotype was picked up many times. The V call is TRBV29-1, the J call TRBJ1-5, with D possibly matching TRBD1 (5 bases). The CDR3 is 13 amino acids. V was shortened by 6 bases and J by 2 bases, with 11 bases between the two germline ends. The germline CDR1 and CDR2 sequences are SQVTM and ANQGSEA. The CDR3 loop is CSVGTGGNQPQHF. CDR3 sequence (DNA): TGCAGCGTGGGGACTGGAGGCAATCAGCCCCAGCATTTT.

The rearrangement joins TRBV12-3 or TRBV12-4 to TRBJ2-1; a weak D match, TRBD1 (8 bases). V was pared by 3 bases and J by 3 bases, with 18 bases between. This CDR3 has 17 amino acids. CDR3 nucleotides: TGTGCCAGCAGTTTGCCTCCCCACAGGGGGGGCTACAATGAGCAGTTCTTC. Translated: CASSLPPHRGGYNEQFF.

This clonotype has ten or more counts. The rearrangement uses TRBV28 and TRBJ2-5, with TRBD1 identical over 7 bases. The CDR3 sequence is 15 residues long. The ends lost 6 bases at V and 1 base at J; junction bases unmatched: 8. Germline CDR1 reads MDHEN; CDR2 reads SYDVKM. As DNA, the CDR3 is TGTGCCAGCAGCCCCCTACAGGGGCTCCAAGAGACCCAGTACTTC. This encodes CASSPLQGLQETQYF.

Ten or more counts support this clonotype. V gene TRBV20-1 combines with J gene TRBJ2-2; D remains ambiguous. CDR1 DFQATT and CDR2 SNEGSKA come from the germline V gene (reference sequence). Trimming cost V 3 bases and J 4 bases, with 9 bases left between them. The CDR3 has 13 amino acids. CDR3 nucleotides: TGCAGTGCTAGCAGTCTTCGCACCGGGGAGCTGTTTTTT. Translated: CSASSLRTGELFF.

This clonotype was counted many times. The gene calls are TRBV4-1 and TRBJ2-7, with TRBD2 identical over 8 bases. The CDR3 runs to 16 residues. Germline values: CDR1 MGHRA, CDR2 YSYEKL. With 2 bases clipped from V and 5 bases from J, the junction kept 11 bases outside the gene matches. CDR3 loop: CASSQSPEREYHEQYF. CDR3 in DNA: TGCGCCAGCAGCCAATCGCCTGAGCGGGAGTACCACGAGCAGTACTTC.

V usage is TRBV7-6 and J usage is TRBJ2-1; 7 bases map to TRBD2. CDR3 length equals 16 residues. Unmatched junction bases numbered 6, after V lost 2 bases and J lost 2 bases. Germline-derived CDR1 and CDR2 are SGHVS and FNYEAQ. DNA for the CDR3: TGTGCCAGCAGCTTATTTGGCGGGAGCCCCTACAATGAGCAGTTCTTC. This translates into CASSLFGGSPYNEQFF.

The chain joins TRBV7-3 to TRBJ2-5; 12 nucleotides match TRBD2. The V gene end was trimmed by 6 bases and the J gene end by 0 bases; junction bases not matched to a gene: 11. This CDR3 spans 18 amino acids. Per germline, CDR1 SGHTA and CDR2 FQGTGA. The CDR3 protein is CASSPSTSGGLYQETQYF. In DNA, the CDR3 is TGTGCCAGCAGTCCATCGACTAGCGGGGGACTGTACCAAGAGACCCAGTACTTC.

This clonotype was counted between two and nine times. The rearrangement links TRBV28 to TRBJ1-2; D unresolved. The CDR3 consists of 12 residues. Germline V gene data show CDR1 as MDHEN and CDR2 as SYDVKM. The ends were cut back, 7 bases at V and 2 bases at J, with 8 bases in the middle. The chain's CDR3 is CASKRGNYGYTF. The CDR3 coding sequence is TGTGCCAGCAAGCGGGGAAACTATGGCTACACCTTC.

The rearrangement joins TRBV4-2 to TRBJ2-3; D perhaps matches TRBD2 (6 bases). Germline loops: CDR1 LGHNA, CDR2 YNFKEQ. The CDR3 contains 14 residues. Deletions cut 0 bases from V and 4 bases from J, with 8 bases between. CDR3 DNA: TGTGCCAGCAGCCAAGACGGGAGTCCAGATACGCAGTATTTT. It specifies CASSQDGSPDTQYF.

This chain joins TRBV29-1 and TRBJ2-1; 7 bases align to TRBD2. The V gene's germline CDR1 is SQVTM and CDR2 ANQGSEA. This CDR3 has 14 residues. J was trimmed by 0 bases and V by 5 bases; bases with no gene match: 4. The CDR3 region has the DNA TGCAGCGTTAGGACTAGGGCCTCCTACAATGAGCAGTTCTTC. Translation: CSVRTRASYNEQFF.

A few counts support this clonotype. The genes are TRBV29-1 and TRBJ2-7; tentatively, D is TRBD1 (5 bases). CDR1 is SQVTM and CDR2 is ANQGSEA in the germline V gene. This CDR3 is 13 amino acids long. V was pared by 3 bases and J by 3 bases, with 12 bases between. CDR3 sequence reads: CSVEVQGLYEQYF. The CDR3 DNA sequence: TGCAGCGTTGAGGTTCAGGGCCTCTACGAGCAGTACTTC.

The chain carries TRBV20-1 and TRBJ2-1; possibly TRBD1 or TRBD2 for D (5 bases each). CDR3 size: 11 residues. Germline loops: CDR1 DFQATT, CDR2 SNEGSKA (reference sequence). V dropped 3 bases and J dropped 10 bases, with 10 bases sitting between them. The chain's CDR3 is CSARGPREQFF. CDR3 nucleotide sequence: TGCAGTGCTAGGGGACCTCGAGAGCAGTTCTTC.

This clonotype was counted between two and nine times. The rearrangement uses TRBV6-5 and TRBJ2-3; D uncertain. Per germline, CDR1 MNHEY and CDR2 SVGAGI. V lost 5 bases, J lost 7 bases, and 10 bases lay in between. The CDR3 extends over 12 amino acids. CDR3 sequence reads: CASSNDLNTQYF. As DNA, the CDR3 is TGTGCCAGCAGTAACGACCTGAATACGCAGTATTTT.

V usage is TRBV3-1 and J usage is TRBJ2-1; TRBD2 matches 8 bases. The CDR3 runs 15 residues. Germline V lookup: CDR1 LGHDT, CDR2 YNNKEL (reference sequence). Germline trimming cut 3 bases from V and 1 base from J; bases unmatched to any gene: 2. CDR3 residues: CASSQASGSYNEQFF. CDR3 nucleotides: TGTGCCAGCAGCCAGGCTAGCGGGTCCTACAATGAGCAGTTCTTC.

The chain is built from TRBV5-1 and TRBJ2-1; D gene unclear. Trimming stripped 0 bases from V and 0 bases from J, with 7 bases between. Germline CDR1 reads SGHRS; CDR2 reads YFSETQ. The CDR3 is 15 amino acids. CDR3 sequence reads: CASSLDVGSYNEQFF. The CDR3 DNA sequence: TGCGCCAGCAGCTTGGACGTGGGCTCCTACAATGAGCAGTTCTTC.